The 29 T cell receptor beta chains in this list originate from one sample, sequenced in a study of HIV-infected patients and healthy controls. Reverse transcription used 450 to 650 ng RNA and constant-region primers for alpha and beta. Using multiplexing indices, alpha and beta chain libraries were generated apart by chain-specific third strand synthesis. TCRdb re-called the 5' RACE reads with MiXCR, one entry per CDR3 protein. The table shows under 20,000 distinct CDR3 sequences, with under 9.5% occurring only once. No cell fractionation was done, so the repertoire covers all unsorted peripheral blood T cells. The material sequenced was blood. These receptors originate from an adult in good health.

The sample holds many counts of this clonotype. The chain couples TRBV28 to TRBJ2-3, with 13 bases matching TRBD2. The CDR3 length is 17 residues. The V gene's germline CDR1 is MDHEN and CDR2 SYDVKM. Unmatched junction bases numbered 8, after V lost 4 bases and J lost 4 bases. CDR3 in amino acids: CASSSGLAGDGADTQYF. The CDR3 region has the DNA TGTGCCAGCAGTTCCGGACTAGCGGGAGATGGGGCAGATACGCAGTATTTT.

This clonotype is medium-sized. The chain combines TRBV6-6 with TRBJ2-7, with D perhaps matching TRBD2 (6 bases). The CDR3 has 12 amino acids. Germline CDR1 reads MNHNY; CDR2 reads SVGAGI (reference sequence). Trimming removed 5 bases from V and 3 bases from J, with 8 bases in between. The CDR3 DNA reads TGTGCCAGCAGTGGGGGGTACTACGAGCAGTACGTC. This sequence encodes CASSGGYYEQYV.

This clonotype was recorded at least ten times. In nucleotides, the CDR3 is TGTGCCAGCAGTACGGGAAGGGCAGCCCAAGAGACCCAGTACTTC. It yields the protein CASSTGRAAQETQYF. The chain combines TRBV12-3 or TRBV12-4 with TRBJ2-5; perhaps TRBD2 as D (5 bases). This CDR3 spans 15 amino acids. The germline V and J ends were trimmed by 5 bases and 1 base, with 14 bases remaining between them.

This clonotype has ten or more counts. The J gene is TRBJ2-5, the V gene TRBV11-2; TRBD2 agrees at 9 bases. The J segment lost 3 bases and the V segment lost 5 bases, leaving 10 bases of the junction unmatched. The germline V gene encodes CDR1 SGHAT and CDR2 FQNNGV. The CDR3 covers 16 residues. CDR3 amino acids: CASSQRTSEIKETQYF. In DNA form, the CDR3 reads TGTGCCAGCAGCCAGCGGACTAGCGAGATAAAAGAGACCCAGTACTTC.

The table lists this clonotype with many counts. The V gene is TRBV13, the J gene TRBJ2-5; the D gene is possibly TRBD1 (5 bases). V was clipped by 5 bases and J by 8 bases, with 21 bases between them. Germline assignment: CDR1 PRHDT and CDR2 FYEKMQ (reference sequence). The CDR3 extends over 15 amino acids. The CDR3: CASSPRRQGEVTQYF. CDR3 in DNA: TGTGCCAGCAGCCCCCGTCGGCAGGGTGAGGTTACCCAGTACTTC.

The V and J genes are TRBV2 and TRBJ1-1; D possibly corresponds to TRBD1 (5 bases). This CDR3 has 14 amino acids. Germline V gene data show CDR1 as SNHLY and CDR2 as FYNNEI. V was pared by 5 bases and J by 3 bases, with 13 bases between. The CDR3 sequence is CASSLQVLYTEAFF. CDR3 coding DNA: TGTGCCAGCAGTTTACAGGTTCTATACACTGAAGCTTTCTTT.

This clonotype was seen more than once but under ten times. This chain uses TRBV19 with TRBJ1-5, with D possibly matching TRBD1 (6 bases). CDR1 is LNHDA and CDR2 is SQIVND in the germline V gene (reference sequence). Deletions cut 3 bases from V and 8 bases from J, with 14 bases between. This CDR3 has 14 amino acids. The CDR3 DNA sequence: TGTGCCAGTAGTATGGCGCCAGGGGTAGAGCCCCAGCATTTT. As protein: CASSMAPGVEPQHF.

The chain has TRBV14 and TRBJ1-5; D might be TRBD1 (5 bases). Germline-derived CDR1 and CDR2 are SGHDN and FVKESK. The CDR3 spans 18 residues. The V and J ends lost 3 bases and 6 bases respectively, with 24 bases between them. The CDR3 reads CASSHFNPDDGDRQPQHF. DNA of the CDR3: TGTGCCAGCAGCCACTTTAACCCCGACGACGGGGACCGTCAGCCCCAGCATTTT.

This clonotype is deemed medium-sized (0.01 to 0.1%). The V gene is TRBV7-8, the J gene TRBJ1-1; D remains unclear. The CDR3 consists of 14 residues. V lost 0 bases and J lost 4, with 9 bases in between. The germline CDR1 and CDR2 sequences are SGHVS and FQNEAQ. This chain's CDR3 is CASSLAGSSTEAFF. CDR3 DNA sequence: TGTGCCAGCAGCTTAGCAGGGAGTAGCACTGAAGCTTTCTTT.

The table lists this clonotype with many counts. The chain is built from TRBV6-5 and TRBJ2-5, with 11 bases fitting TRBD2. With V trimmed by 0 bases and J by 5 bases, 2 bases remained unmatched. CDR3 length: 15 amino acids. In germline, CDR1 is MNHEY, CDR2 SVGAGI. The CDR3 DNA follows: TGTGCCAGCAGTTACTCGACTAGCGGGGACGAGACCCAGTACTTC. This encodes CASSYSTSGDETQYF.

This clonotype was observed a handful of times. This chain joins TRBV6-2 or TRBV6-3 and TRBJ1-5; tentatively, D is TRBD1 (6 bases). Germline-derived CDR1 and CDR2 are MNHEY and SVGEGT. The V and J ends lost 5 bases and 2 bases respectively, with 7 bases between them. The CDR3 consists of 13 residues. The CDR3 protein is CASSRQGNQPQHF. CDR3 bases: TGTGCCAGCAGTCGACAGGGCAATCAGCCCCAGCATTTT.

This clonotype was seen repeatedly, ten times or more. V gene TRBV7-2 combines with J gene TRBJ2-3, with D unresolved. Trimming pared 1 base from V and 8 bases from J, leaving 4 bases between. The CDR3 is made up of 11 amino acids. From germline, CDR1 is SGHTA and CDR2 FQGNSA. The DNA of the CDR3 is TGTGCCAGCAGCTTAGAGTTTACGCAGTATTTT. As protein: CASSLEFTQYF.

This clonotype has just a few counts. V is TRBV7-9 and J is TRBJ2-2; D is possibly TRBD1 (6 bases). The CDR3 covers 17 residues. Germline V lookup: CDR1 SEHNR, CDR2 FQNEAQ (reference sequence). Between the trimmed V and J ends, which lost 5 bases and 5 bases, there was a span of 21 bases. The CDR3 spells CASSRNRVGGKTGELFF. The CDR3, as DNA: TGTGCCAGCAGCCGTAACAGGGTTGGAGGAAAGACCGGGGAGCTGTTTTTT.

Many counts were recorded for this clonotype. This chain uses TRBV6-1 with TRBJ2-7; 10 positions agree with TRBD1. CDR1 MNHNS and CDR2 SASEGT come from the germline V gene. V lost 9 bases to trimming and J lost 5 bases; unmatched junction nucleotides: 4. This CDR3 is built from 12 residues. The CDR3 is CASTGTGDEQYF. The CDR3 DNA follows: TGTGCCAGTACCGGGACAGGGGACGAGCAGTACTTC.

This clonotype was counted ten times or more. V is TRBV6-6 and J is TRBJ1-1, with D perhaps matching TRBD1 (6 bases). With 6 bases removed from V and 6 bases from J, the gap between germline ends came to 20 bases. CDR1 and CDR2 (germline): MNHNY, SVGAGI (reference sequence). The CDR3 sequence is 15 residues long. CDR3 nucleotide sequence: TGTGCCAGCAGAACGTCAGGGGTCCCAAGCGCTGAAGCTTTCTTT. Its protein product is CASRTSGVPSAEAFF.

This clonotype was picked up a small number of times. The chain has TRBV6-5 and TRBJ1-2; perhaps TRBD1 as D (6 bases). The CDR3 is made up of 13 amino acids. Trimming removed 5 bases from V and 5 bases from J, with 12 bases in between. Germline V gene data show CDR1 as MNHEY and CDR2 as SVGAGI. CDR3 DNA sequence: TGTGCCAGCAGTCAGTTGGACAGTTATGGCTACACCTTC. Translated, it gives CASSQLDSYGYTF.

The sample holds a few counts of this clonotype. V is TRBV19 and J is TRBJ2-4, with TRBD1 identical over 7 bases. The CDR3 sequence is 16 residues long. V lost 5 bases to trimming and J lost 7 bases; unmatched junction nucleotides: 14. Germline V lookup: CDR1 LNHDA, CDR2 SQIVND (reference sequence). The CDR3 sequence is CASSSSGNRGENIQYF. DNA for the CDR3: TGTGCCAGTAGTTCGTCCGGTAACAGGGGTGAGAACATTCAGTACTTC.

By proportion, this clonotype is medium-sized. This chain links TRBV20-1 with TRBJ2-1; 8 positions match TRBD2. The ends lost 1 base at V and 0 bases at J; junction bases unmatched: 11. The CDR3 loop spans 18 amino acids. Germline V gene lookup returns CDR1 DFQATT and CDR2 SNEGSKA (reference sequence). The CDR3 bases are TGCAGTGCTAGAGCTATAGTTAGCGGGAAGAGCTCCTACAATGAGCAGTTCTTC. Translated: CSARAIVSGKSSYNEQFF.

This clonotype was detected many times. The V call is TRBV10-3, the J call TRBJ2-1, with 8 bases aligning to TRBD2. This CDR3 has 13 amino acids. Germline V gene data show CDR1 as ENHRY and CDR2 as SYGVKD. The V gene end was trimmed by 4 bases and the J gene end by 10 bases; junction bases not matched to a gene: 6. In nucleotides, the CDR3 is TGTGCCATCAGTGGGGGGACTAGGAACGAGCAGTTCTTC. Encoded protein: CAISGGTRNEQFF.

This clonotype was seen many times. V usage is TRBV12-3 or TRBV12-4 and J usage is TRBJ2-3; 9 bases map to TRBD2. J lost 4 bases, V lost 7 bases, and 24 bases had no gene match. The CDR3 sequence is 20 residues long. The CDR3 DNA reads TGTGCCAGCAAGGTTAACAGGGGAAGATTGCGGGAGGGCCGGTCAGATACGCAGTATTTT. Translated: CASKVNRGRLREGRSDTQYF.

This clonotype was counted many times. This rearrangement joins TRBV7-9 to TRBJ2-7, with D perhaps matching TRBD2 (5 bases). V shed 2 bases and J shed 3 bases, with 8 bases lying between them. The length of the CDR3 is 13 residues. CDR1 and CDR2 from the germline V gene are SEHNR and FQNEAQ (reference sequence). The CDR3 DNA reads TGTGCCAGCAGCTTATCGGGAATCTACGAGCAGTACGTC. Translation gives CASSLSGIYEQYV.

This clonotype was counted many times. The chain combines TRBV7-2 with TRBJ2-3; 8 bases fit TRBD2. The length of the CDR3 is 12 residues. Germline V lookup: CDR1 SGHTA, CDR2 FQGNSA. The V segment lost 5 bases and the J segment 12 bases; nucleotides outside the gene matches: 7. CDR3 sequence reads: CASSHPGLVQYF. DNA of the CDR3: TGTGCCAGCAGCCACCCGGGACTAGTACAGTATTTT.

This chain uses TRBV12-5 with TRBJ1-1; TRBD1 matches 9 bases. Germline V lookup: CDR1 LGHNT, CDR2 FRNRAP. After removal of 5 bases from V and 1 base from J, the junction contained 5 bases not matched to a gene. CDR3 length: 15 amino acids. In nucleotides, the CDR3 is TGTGCTAGTGGTAGTGGACAGGGGCAGAACACTGAAGCTTTCTTT. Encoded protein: CASGSGQGQNTEAFF.

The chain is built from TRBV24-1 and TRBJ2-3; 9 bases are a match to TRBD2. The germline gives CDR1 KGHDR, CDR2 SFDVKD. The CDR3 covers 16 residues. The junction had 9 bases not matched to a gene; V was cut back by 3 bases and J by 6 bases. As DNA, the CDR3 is TGTGCCACCAGTGATGATGTAGCGGGAGTCTACGATACGCAGTATTTT. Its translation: CATSDDVAGVYDTQYF.

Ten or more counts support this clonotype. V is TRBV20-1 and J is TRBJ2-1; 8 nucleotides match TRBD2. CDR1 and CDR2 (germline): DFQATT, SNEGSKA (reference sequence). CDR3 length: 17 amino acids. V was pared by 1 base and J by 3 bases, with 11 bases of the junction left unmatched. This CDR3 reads CSARVGGAGDVYNEQFF. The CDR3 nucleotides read TGCAGTGCTAGAGTGGGGGGAGCGGGAGATGTCTACAATGAGCAGTTCTTC.

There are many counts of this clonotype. CDR3 in DNA: TGTGCCAGCAGCTCCGACAGGGAAGCAGGAGAGACCCAGTACTTC. It encodes CASSSDREAGETQYF. The rearrangement joins TRBV7-9 to TRBJ2-5; 7 nucleotides agree with TRBD1. Trimming removed 4 bases from V and 4 bases from J; junction bases left unmatched: 9. This CDR3 region has 15 residues. The germline gives CDR1 SEHNR, CDR2 FQNEAQ (reference sequence).

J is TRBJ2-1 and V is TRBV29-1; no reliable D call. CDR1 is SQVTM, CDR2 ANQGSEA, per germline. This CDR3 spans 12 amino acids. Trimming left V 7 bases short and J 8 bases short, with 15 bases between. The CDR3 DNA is TGCAGCGCCTCCCGATCTGGGGATGAGCAGTTCTTC. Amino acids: CSASRSGDEQFF.

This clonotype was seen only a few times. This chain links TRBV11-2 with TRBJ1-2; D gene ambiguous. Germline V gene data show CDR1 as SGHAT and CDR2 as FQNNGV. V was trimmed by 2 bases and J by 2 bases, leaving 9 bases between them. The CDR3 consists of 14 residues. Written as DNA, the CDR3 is TGTGCCAGCAGCTTAAATACAGCGAACTATGGCTACACCTTC. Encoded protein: CASSLNTANYGYTF.

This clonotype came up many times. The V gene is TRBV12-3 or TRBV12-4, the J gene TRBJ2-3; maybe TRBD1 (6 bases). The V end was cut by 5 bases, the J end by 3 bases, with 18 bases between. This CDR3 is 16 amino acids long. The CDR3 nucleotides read TGTGCCAGCAGTAGTACAGGGCTATATTGGACAGATACGCAGTATTTT. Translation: CASSSTGLYWTDTQYF.